What follows are 27 T cell receptor beta chains derived from one specimen sequenced in a study of T-cell memory formation after mild COVID-19. TCRdb fed the 5' RACE reads into MiXCR, producing one record per CDR3 protein. In the table there are hundreds of thousands of distinct CDR3 sequences, approximately 15% of which are singletons. The sequenced material came from PBMCs or a T cell subset sorted from them (not recorded which). These receptors were collected from an adult woman who had mild COVID-19 (a few samples of this study predate the infection). Cell type and time point are not known.

This sequence joins TRBV6-4 and TRBJ2-1, with D tentatively TRBD1 (6 bases). The V gene's germline CDR1 is MRHNA and CDR2 SNTAGT. The CDR3 extends over 16 amino acids. The ends were cut back, 0 bases at V and 7 bases at J, with 16 bases in the middle. The CDR3 is CASSDSWQGTLNEQFF. CDR3 sequence (DNA): TGTGCCAGCAGTGACTCGTGGCAGGGGACGTTGAATGAGCAGTTCTTC.

The chain combines TRBV5-1 with TRBJ2-3; 10 bases fit TRBD2. CDR3 size: 15 residues. The germline CDR1 and CDR2 sequences are SGHRS and YFSETQ. V lost 2 bases, J lost 5 bases, and 5 bases stayed unmatched. This CDR3 reads CASSFPAGGLDTQYF. The CDR3 DNA follows: TGCGCCAGCAGCTTCCCAGCGGGGGGGCTAGATACGCAGTATTTT.

The chain employs TRBV5-1 and TRBJ2-3; 8 nucleotides line up with TRBD2. The CDR3 has 14 residues. The ends lost 4 bases at V and 6 bases at J; junction bases unmatched: 7. The germline gives CDR1 SGHRS, CDR2 YFSETQ. The CDR3 region has the DNA TGCGCCAGCAGCGCTGGACTAGCCGGGGATACGCAGTATTTT. Translation: CASSAGLAGDTQYF.

The chain uses TRBV25-1 and TRBJ1-6, with a possible D match to TRBD1 (6 bases). This CDR3 is 17 amino acids long. Germline V gives CDR1 MGHDK, CDR2 SYGVNS. With 3 bases removed from V and 0 bases from J, the gap between germline ends came to 12 bases. The CDR3 nucleotides read TGTGCCAGCAGTGACAACAGGGAAAGCTCCTATAATTCACCCCTCCACTTT. This codes for CASSDNRESSYNSPLHF.

The chain employs TRBV20-1 and TRBJ2-7; 7 bases line up with TRBD1. The CDR3 length is 15 residues. CDR1 is DFQATT and CDR2 is SNEGSKA in the germline V gene (reference sequence). V lost 0 bases to trimming and J lost 1 base; unmatched junction nucleotides: 6. The CDR3 DNA reads as TGCAGTGCTAGAGAGCAGGCAGGGGGTTCCTACGAGCAGTACTTC. The encoded protein is CSAREQAGGSYEQYF.

The chain couples TRBV29-1 to TRBJ1-1; TRBD1 matches at 7 bases. The CDR3 consists of 13 residues. CDR1 and CDR2 (germline): SQVTM, ANQGSEA. The CDR3 reads CGLQGRGNTEAFF. The CDR3 coding sequence is TGCGGATTACAGGGGCGCGGGAACACTGAAGCTTTCTTT. The full variable domain, in which reference TRBV29-1 and TRBJ1-1 provide the parts outside the CDR3, is SAVISQKPSRDICQRGTSLTIQCQVDSQVTMMFWYRQQPGQSLTLIATANQGSEATYESGFVIDKFPISRPNLTFSTLTVSNMSPEDSSIYLCGLQGRGNTEAFFGQGTRLTVV.

This clonotype was found a few times. The junction and the germline gene differ at one end; a read error may be behind it. The chain uses TRBV10-3 and TRBJ1-5, with 8 bases lining up with TRBD1. There are 12 residues in the CDR3. Germline V gene lookup returns CDR1 ENHRY and CDR2 SYGVKD. The CDR3 sequence is CAIRGTGDVMNF. The CDR3 DNA sequence: TGTGCCATCAGGGGGACAGGCGATGTCATGAATTTT.

V is TRBV3-1 and J is TRBJ2-5; D ambiguous. V was pared by 1 base and J by 2 bases, with 11 bases between. The germline V gene encodes CDR1 LGHDT and CDR2 YNNKEL (reference sequence). CDR3 length: 15 residues. The DNA of the CDR3 is TGTGCCAGCAGCCAAGGAGACATCGGTCAAGAGACCCAGTACTTC. Its protein product is CASSQGDIGQETQYF.

The CDR3 nucleotides are TGCGCCAGCAGCTTGGTTAGCTCTGGGGAGCTGTTTTTT. This sequence encodes CASSLVSSGELFF. J is TRBJ2-2 and V is TRBV5-1; D not certain. Trimming stripped 0 bases from V and 8 bases from J, with 8 bases between. Germline assignment: CDR1 SGHRS and CDR2 YFSETQ. There are 13 residues in the CDR3.

This clonotype was detected a few times. This chain links TRBV9 with TRBJ2-3; TRBD2 matches 7 bases. The CDR3 runs to 15 residues. The V and J ends lost 3 bases and 6 bases, in that order; junction bases with no gene match: 10. Germline V gene sequence: CDR1 SGDLS, CDR2 YYNGEE. This CDR3 is CASSDDQVGGDTQYF. DNA for the CDR3: TGTGCCAGCAGCGACGACCAGGTGGGAGGGGATACGCAGTATTTT. Drawing the rest from reference TRBV9 and TRBJ2-3, the complete variable domain is DSGVTQTPKHLITATGQRVTLRCSPRSGDLSVYWYQQSLDQGLQFLIQYYNGEERAKGNILERFSAQQFPDLHSELNLSSLELGDSALYFCASSDDQVGGDTQYFGPGTRLTVL.

This clonotype came up a few times. The V and J genes are TRBV2 and TRBJ2-7; 7 nucleotides align to TRBD1. Germline CDR1 is SNHLY and CDR2 is FYNNEI. This CDR3 spans 14 amino acids. V gave up 6 bases and J gave up 2 bases; unmatched junction bases: 7. The DNA for the CDR3 is TGTGCCAGCAGCGGATTCGGACAGGCCTACGAGCAGTACTTC. Translation gives CASSGFGQAYEQYF.

At least ten counts were recorded for this clonotype. V gene TRBV6-5 combines with J gene TRBJ2-7; D is perhaps TRBD1 (6 bases). The germline V and J ends were trimmed by 6 bases and 0 bases, with 12 bases remaining between them. Germline-derived CDR1 and CDR2 are MNHEY and SVGAGI. The CDR3 contains 14 residues. The CDR3 sequence is CASRPDSHSYEQYF. The DNA of the CDR3 is TGTGCCAGCAGGCCGGACAGCCACTCCTACGAGCAGTACTTC.

The chain couples TRBV7-2 to TRBJ2-2, with D possibly matching TRBD2 (6 bases). The CDR3 has 15 residues. Germline V gives CDR1 SGHTA, CDR2 FQGNSA. Trimming left V 5 bases short and J 1 base short, with 11 bases between. Here the CDR3 reads CASSLFGGNTGELFF. The CDR3 nucleotides read TGTGCCAGCAGCCTCTTCGGGGGGAACACCGGGGAGCTGTTTTTT. The whole variable domain, remainder taken from reference TRBV7-2 and TRBJ2-2, is GAGVSQSPSNKVTEKGKDVELRCDPISGHTALYWYRQSLGQGLEFLIYFQGNSAPDKSGLPSDRFSAERTGGSVSTLTIQRTQQEDSAVYLCASSLFGGNTGELFFGEGSRLTVL.

A few counts support this clonotype. The chain joins TRBV15 to TRBJ2-5; 11 bases agree with TRBD2. Trimming at V came to 1 base and at J to 4 bases, leaving 2 bases not matched to a gene. CDR3 length equals 15 residues. Germline V gene lookup returns CDR1 LNHNV and CDR2 YYDKDF (reference sequence). The CDR3 reads CATSRGLAGGETQYF. The CDR3 bases are TGTGCCACCAGCAGAGGGCTAGCGGGAGGAGAGACCCAGTACTTC.

This clonotype showed up just a few times. The chain couples TRBV6-6 to TRBJ2-1, with 9 bases that match TRBD1. The V and J ends lost 0 bases and 4 bases, in that order; junction bases with no gene match: 10. Germline values: CDR1 MNHNY, CDR2 SVGAGI (reference sequence). The CDR3 consists of 18 residues. CDR3 sequence reads: CASSYSRPGQGRYNEQFF. The CDR3 DNA reads as TGTGCCAGCAGTTACTCGAGACCGGGACAGGGAAGGTACAATGAGCAGTTCTTC.

The rearrangement joins TRBV20-1 to TRBJ1-1; the D is unclear. Germline V gene sequence: CDR1 DFQATT, CDR2 SNEGSKA (reference sequence). The CDR3 totals 13 residues. Trimming left V 2 bases short and J 1 base short, with 8 bases between. The CDR3 here is CSARKGSNTEAFF. The CDR3 DNA follows: TGCAGTGCTAGAAAGGGCTCGAACACTGAAGCTTTCTTT.

This chain connects TRBV7-3 to TRBJ2-1; 11 positions agree with TRBD2. With V trimmed by 2 bases and J by 6 bases, 12 bases remained unmatched. CDR1 is SGHTA and CDR2 is FQGTGA in the germline V gene. The CDR3 is made up of 18 amino acids. The CDR3, as DNA: TGTGCCAGCAGCTTAGATCTCCTAGCGGGAGGAGGGGGCAATGAGCAGTTCTTC. This gives the protein CASSLDLLAGGGGNEQFF.

This clonotype was seen a handful of times. The chain joins TRBV24-1 to TRBJ1-1, with unresolved D. Germline loops: CDR1 KGHDR, CDR2 SFDVKD. This CDR3 has 13 amino acids. V lost 5 bases to trimming and J lost 8 bases, with 14 bases between them. The CDR3 loop is CATSGGLRTEAFF. In nucleotides, the CDR3 is TGTGCCACCAGTGGAGGCCTGCGGACCGAAGCTTTCTTT.

This clonotype has a handful of counts. V gene TRBV20-1 combines with J gene TRBJ2-1; a possible D gene is TRBD2 (5 bases). Trimming cost V 6 bases and J 8 bases, with 11 bases left between them. The CDR3 consists of 11 residues. Per the germline V gene, CDR1 is DFQATT and CDR2 is SNEGSKA (reference sequence). The CDR3 DNA follows: TGCAGTGCGCAACTAGTCCATGAGCAGTTCTTC. Its protein product is CSAQLVHEQFF.

Many counts were recorded for this clonotype. The rearrangement uses TRBV6-5 and TRBJ1-1; 11 bases line up with TRBD1. The CDR3 runs 14 residues. Germline CDR1 MNHEY, CDR2 SVGAGI. Trimming at V came to 7 bases and at J to 4 bases, leaving 5 bases not matched to a gene. This chain's CDR3 is CASTGTGGGTEAFF. In DNA, the CDR3 is TGTGCCAGCACCGGGACAGGGGGTGGCACTGAAGCTTTCTTT.

This clonotype was detected only a few times. The chain is built from TRBV5-1 and TRBJ1-2; D remains unclear. Germline V gives CDR1 SGHRS, CDR2 YFSETQ. V lost 0 bases, J lost 6 bases, and 6 bases lay in between. The CDR3 covers 12 residues. CDR3 DNA: TGCGCCAGCAGCTTGGCCACCGATGGCTACACCTTC. This sequence encodes CASSLATDGYTF.

The V call is TRBV4-2, the J call TRBJ2-1; D uncertain. CDR3 length: 13 residues. The V gene lost 0 bases and the J gene lost 8 bases, with 8 bases spanning the gap. Per the germline V gene, CDR1 is LGHNA and CDR2 is YNFKEQ. Written as DNA, the CDR3 is TGTGCCAGCAGCCAAGAAACTACATATGAGCAGTTCTTC. Its translation is CASSQETTYEQFF.

A few counts support this clonotype. The rearrangement joins TRBV30 to TRBJ2-7, with D unresolved. V gave up 3 bases and J gave up 6 bases, with 15 bases separating them. The CDR3 runs to 13 residues. CDR1 GTSNPN and CDR2 SVGIG come from the germline V gene (reference sequence). The CDR3 loop is CAWRPTIAGEQYF. CDR3 sequence (DNA): TGTGCCTGGAGGCCCACTATCGCCGGCGAGCAGTACTTC. Drawing the rest from reference TRBV30 and TRBJ2-7, the complete variable domain is SQTIHQWPATLVQPVGSPLSLECTVEGTSNPNLYWYRQAAGRGLQLLFYSVGIGQISSEVPQNLSASRPQDRQFILSSKKLLLSDSGFYLCAWRPTIAGEQYFGPGTRLTVT.

The V call is TRBV5-1, the J call TRBJ2-3, with D maybe TRBD2 (5 bases). V gave up 4 bases and J gave up 5 bases, with 14 bases separating them. This CDR3 spans 14 amino acids. Germline values: CDR1 SGHRS, CDR2 YFSETQ. Here the CDR3 DNA reads TGCGCCAGCAGCACAGCCACGGAGGTAGATACGCAGTATTTT. Translating it yields CASSTATEVDTQYF.

J is TRBJ1-1 and V is TRBV6-5, with TRBD1 matching over 7 bases. This CDR3 comprises 14 residues. Germline values: CDR1 MNHEY, CDR2 SVGAGI. Trimming removed 2 bases from V and 4 bases from J; junction bases left unmatched: 4. In DNA form, the CDR3 reads TGTGCCAGCAGTTACAGGGGGCTCTTCACTGAAGCTTTCTTT. Encoded protein: CASSYRGLFTEAFF.

The J gene is TRBJ2-1, the V gene TRBV20-1; D assignment may be TRBD1 or TRBD2 (5 bases each). The CDR3 is 12 amino acids. Germline V gives CDR1 DFQATT, CDR2 SNEGSKA (reference sequence). V was cut by 1 base and J by 15 bases, with 16 bases left in between. The CDR3 DNA is TGCAGTGCTAGAGCCGGCTCCGGGGCTCCGTTCTTC. It yields the protein CSARAGSGAPFF.

This clonotype was observed a few times. The genes are TRBV6-1 and TRBJ1-5, with unresolved D. Germline CDR1 MNHNS, CDR2 SASEGT. The CDR3 has 13 amino acids. The V and J ends lost 6 bases and 7 bases respectively, with 13 bases between them. CDR3 residues: CASRPTFTQPQHF. The CDR3 DNA follows: TGTGCCAGCAGGCCCACCTTTACACAGCCCCAGCATTTT.